The rows below give T cell receptor beta chains drawn from one sample of a study of T-cell reconstitution after alpha-beta-depleted transplantation in children. TCRdb reprocessed the PCR reads with MiXCR, giving one entry per CDR3 protein. The sample holds 600,000 to 700,000 distinct CDR3 sequences, roughly 17% seen once. The material sequenced was PBMCs from the stem cell graft donor, taken from the stem cell graft. These receptors were obtained from a human donor who donated a stem cell graft to a child with acute myeloid leukemia. The CDR3 runs from the conserved cysteine through the conserved F or W. D genes are given only for firm matches. Expanded clones are given a class, and other clones once, few, many or no size at all.

D: NA
size: NA
J: TRBJ2-2
V: TRBV6-1
CDR3: CASRESGELFF
DNA: TGTGCCAGCAGGGAGTCCGGGGAGCTGTTTTTT

D: NA
size: NA
J: TRBJ2-5
V: TRBV12-3/TRBV12-4
CDR3: CASSPAVGADQETQYF
DNA: TGTGCCAGCAGTCCCGCGGTCGGGGCTGACCAAGAGACCCAGTACTTC

D: TRBD1
size: many
J: TRBJ1-4
V: TRBV29-1
CDR3: CSVPGQGNEKLFF
DNA: TGCAGCGTCCCGGGACAGGGGAATGAAAAACTGTTTTTT

D: NA
size: many
J: TRBJ2-6
V: TRBV20-1
CDR3: CSAREGSGANVLTF
DNA: TGCAGTGCTAGAGAAGGCTCTGGGGCCAACGTCCTGACTTTC

D: NA
size: many
J: TRBJ1-1
V: TRBV30
CDR3: CAWSMNTEAFF
DNA: TGTGCCTGGTCCATGAACACTGAAGCTTTCTTT

D: TRBD2
size: NA
J: TRBJ2-1
V: TRBV12-3/TRBV12-4
CDR3: CASSPEGLAGAESSYNEQFF
DNA: TGTGCCAGCAGTCCGGAAGGGCTAGCGGGGGCCGAAAGCTCCTACAATGAGCAGTTCTTC

D: NA
size: many
J: TRBJ2-5
V: TRBV7-7
CDR3: CASSSSRRGQETQYF
DNA: TGTGCCAGCAGCTCGTCAAGGCGGGGACAAGAGACCCAGTACTTC

D: TRBD1
size: many
J: TRBJ2-7
V: TRBV20-1
CDR3: CSANPGQGSYEQYF
DNA: TGCAGTGCTAACCCGGGACAGGGCTCCTACGAGCAGTACTTC

D: TRBD1
size: NA
J: TRBJ1-2
V: TRBV7-2
CDR3: CASSLGGGGKVGYTF
DNA: TGTGCCAGCAGCTTAGGGGGAGGGGGCAAGGTCGGCTACACCTTC

D: NA
size: many
J: TRBJ2-1
V: TRBV12-3/TRBV12-4
CDR3: CASRAIRGSRNEQFF
DNA: TGTGCCAGCAGAGCTATTAGGGGGTCCCGCAATGAGCAGTTCTTC

D: NA
size: NA
J: TRBJ1-2
V: TRBV27
CDR3: CASRSHRLGYGYTF
DNA: TGTGCCAGCAGGTCTCACAGGCTGGGCTATGGCTACACCTTC

D: TRBD1
size: many
J: TRBJ2-1
V: TRBV5-1
CDR3: CASRDLGQGGYNEQFF
DNA: TGCGCCAGCAGAGACCTTGGACAGGGAGGATACAATGAGCAGTTCTTC

D: TRBD1
size: many
J: TRBJ1-3
V: TRBV6-5
CDR3: CASSYSTGGTGNTIYF
DNA: TGTGCCAGCAGTTACTCGACAGGGGGGACTGGAAACACCATATATTTT

D: NA
size: few
J: TRBJ2-3
V: TRBV25-1
CDR3: CASRRDLRPTDTQYF
DNA: TGTGCCAGCAGGAGGGACCTCCGCCCCACAGATACGCAGTATTTT

D: TRBD2
size: many
J: TRBJ2-5
V: TRBV12-3/TRBV12-4
CDR3: CASGLAGAKTQYF
DNA: TGTGCCAGTGGACTAGCGGGGGCGAAGACCCAGTACTTC

D: NA
size: many
J: TRBJ1-6
V: TRBV7-2
CDR3: CASSFGPWDSPLHF
DNA: TGTGCCAGCAGCTTTGGCCCTTGGGATTCACCCCTCCACTTT

D: TRBD2
size: few
J: TRBJ2-1
V: TRBV20-1
CDR3: CSAREVGGGAGEQFF
DNA: TGCAGTGCTAGAGAGGTTGGCGGGGGGGCCGGTGAGCAGTTCTTC

D: TRBD1
size: NA
J: TRBJ2-7
V: TRBV6-2/TRBV6-3
CDR3: CASRSDRGRAYEQYF
DNA: TGTGCCAGCAGATCGGACAGGGGGCGAGCCTACGAGCAGTACTTC

D: NA
size: NA
J: TRBJ1-1
V: TRBV5-1
CDR3: CASSLDEGLSAEAFF
DNA: TGCGCCAGCAGCTTGGATGAGGGGTTAAGCGCTGAAGCTTTCTTT

D: NA
size: few
J: TRBJ2-1
V: TRBV7-9
CDR3: CASTPLALSYNEQFF
DNA: TGTGCCAGCACCCCCTTGGCCCTCTCCTACAATGAGCAGTTCTTC

D: NA
size: few
J: TRBJ1-1
V: TRBV5-1
CDR3: CASSQSYTEAFF
DNA: TGCGCCAGCAGCCAAAGCTATACTGAAGCTTTCTTT

D: NA
size: many
J: TRBJ2-3
V: TRBV20-1
CDR3: CSARESPTLATDTQYF
DNA: TGCAGTGCTAGAGAATCACCAACCCTCGCCACAGATACGCAGTATTTT

D: NA
size: NA
J: TRBJ2-1
V: TRBV20-1
CDR3: CSALRGTSYNEQFF
DNA: TGCAGTGCTCTCCGGGGGACCTCCTACAATGAGCAGTTCTTC

D: TRBD2
size: NA
J: TRBJ2-2
V: TRBV9
CDR3: CASSVVPSGGGAGELFF
DNA: TGTGCCAGCAGCGTAGTCCCTAGCGGGGGGGGCGCCGGGGAGCTGTTTTTT

D: NA
size: few
J: TRBJ2-1
V: TRBV25-1
CDR3: CASSEYSGTFAYNEQFF
DNA: TGTGCCAGCAGTGAATATTCCGGGACATTTGCCTACAATGAGCAGTTCTTC

D: NA
size: few
J: TRBJ2-7
V: TRBV24-1
CDR3: CATSPGRVFGFEQYF
DNA: TGTGCCACCAGCCCCGGACGAGTTTTTGGTTTCGAGCAGTACTTC

D: TRBD2
size: many
J: TRBJ2-1
V: TRBV12-3/TRBV12-4
CDR3: CASTRASSGGASQFF
DNA: TGTGCCAGCACTCGCGCGTCTAGCGGGGGGGCGTCGCAGTTCTTC

D: NA
size: NA
J: TRBJ1-1
V: TRBV9
CDR3: CASSASPMNTEAFF
DNA: TGTGCCAGCAGCGCGAGCCCTATGAACACTGAAGCTTTCTTT

D: TRBD1
size: many
J: TRBJ1-1
V: TRBV20-1
CDR3: CSAPSQATATGLFEAFF
DNA: TGCAGTGCGCCATCCCAAGCTACCGCGACAGGGCTATTTGAAGCTTTCTTT

D: TRBD1
size: NA
J: TRBJ1-4
V: TRBV29-1
CDR3: CSVDDPQGVKLFF
DNA: TGCAGCGTTGACGACCCACAGGGGGTCAAACTGTTTTTT

D: NA
size: many
J: TRBJ1-4
V: TRBV6-1
CDR3: CASSSRVPTNEKLFF
DNA: TGTGCCAGCAGCTCACGGGTGCCAACTAATGAAAAACTGTTTTTT

D: TRBD1
size: NA
J: TRBJ1-6
V: TRBV7-2
CDR3: CASSSTGMGSPLHF
DNA: TGTGCCAGCAGCTCGACAGGGATGGGGTCACCCCTCCACTTT

D: TRBD1
size: few
J: TRBJ1-1
V: TRBV7-2
CDR3: CASSLRKGQDSEAFF
DNA: TGTGCCAGCAGCTTAAGGAAGGGACAGGATAGTGAAGCTTTCTTT

D: NA
size: NA
J: TRBJ2-2
V: TRBV20-1
CDR3: CSARDWGPDTGELFF
DNA: TGCAGTGCTAGAGATTGGGGTCCGGACACCGGGGAGCTGTTTTTT

D: TRBD1
size: NA
J: TRBJ2-6
V: TRBV24-1
CDR3: CATSDSPGQGSGANVLTF
DNA: TGTGCCACCAGTGATTCCCCGGGACAGGGGTCTGGGGCCAACGTCCTGACTTTC

D: NA
size: many
J: TRBJ1-1
V: TRBV20-1
CDR3: CSARNNFMNTEAFF
DNA: TGCAGTGCTAGGAACAACTTTATGAACACTGAAGCTTTCTTT

D: NA
size: few
J: TRBJ1-4
V: TRBV6-5
CDR3: CASSYESTNEKLFF
DNA: TGTGCCAGCAGTTACGAGTCAACTAATGAAAAACTGTTTTTT

D: NA
size: once
J: TRBJ1-1
V: TRBV28
CDR3: CASTPLWGVDTEAFF
DNA: TGTGCCAGCACTCCTCTATGGGGGGTGGACACTGAAGCTTTCTTT

D: NA
size: many
J: TRBJ1-1
V: TRBV5-1
CDR3: CASSFRGENTEAFF
DNA: TGCGCCAGCAGCTTCAGGGGCGAGAACACTGAAGCTTTCTTT

D: NA
size: many
J: TRBJ2-5
V: TRBV5-1
CDR3: CASSLGRRETQYF
DNA: TGTGCCAGCAGCTTGGGACGGCGAGAGACCCAGTACTTC

D: TRBD1
size: many
J: TRBJ1-4
V: TRBV15
CDR3: CATSREDRVGEKLFF
DNA: TGTGCCACCAGCAGAGAGGACAGGGTTGGGGAAAAACTGTTTTTT

D: NA
size: NA
J: TRBJ1-5
V: TRBV2
CDR3: CASSADRGSQPQHF
DNA: TGTGCCAGCAGTGCTGATAGGGGAAGCCAGCCCCAGCATTTT

D: TRBD1
size: many
J: TRBJ2-7
V: TRBV29-1
CDR3: CSAEGIGQGFYEQYF
DNA: TGCAGCGCGGAAGGGATAGGACAGGGATTCTACGAGCAGTACTTC

D: NA
size: many
J: TRBJ2-5
V: TRBV4-2
CDR3: CASSLSGYGNQETQYF
DNA: TGTGCCAGCAGCCTCTCCGGATACGGGAACCAAGAGACCCAGTACTTC